The rows below give T cell receptor beta chains drawn from one sample of a study of blood T cell repertoires in COVID-19. Produced via immunoSEQ multiplex PCR; TCRdb's table is partial and in-frame only. This sample carries some 200,000 clones, roughly nine tenths of them seen once, and the ten largest clones take 9.5% to 12%. Input material: peripheral blood. These receptors originate from an older woman with COVID-19, enrolled during active disease. Both conserved end residues are part of each CDR3. Fields, in order: CDR3 DNA, CDR3 protein, clone size, J gene, D gene, V gene. A D gene is named only where the DNA matches it firmly. The listing skips clone size in some rows; elsewhere it reads once, few, many or a size class.

TGTGCCAGCAGTAAAACAGGGGGCTACACCTTC	CASSKTGGYTF	.	TRBJ1-2	.	TRBV12-3/TRBV12-4
TGTGCCAGCAGTTTATGGACGGGGGGGAATCAGCCCCAGCATTTT	CASSLWTGGNQPQHF	.	TRBJ1-5	.	TRBV28
TGCGCCAGCGCCCGTGGAGGGGGCGATGATGAAAAACTGTTTTTT	CASARGGGDDEKLFF	once	TRBJ1-4	TRBD1	TRBV5-1
TGTGCCAGCAGCACGGTCAAAAAACTGTTTTTT	CASSTVKKLFF	.	TRBJ1-4	.	TRBV27
TGTGCCAGCAGCCAATTATCGTCGCGCACTGAAGCTTTCTTT	CASSQLSSRTEAFF	.	TRBJ1-1	.	TRBV4-2
TGTGCCAGCAGAGATGACAGGGTGATGGCCGGGGAGCTGTTTTTT	CASRDDRVMAGELFF	.	TRBJ2-2	TRBD1	TRBV7-9
TGCGCCAGCAGCTATGACTGGACAGATACGCAGTATTTT	CASSYDWTDTQYF	.	TRBJ2-3	.	TRBV5-1
TGCGCCAGCAGCCACTCTCCCTATGGTTTGGGGCCCGACGCCTACAATGAGCAGTTCTTC	CASSHSPYGLGPDAYNEQFF	.	TRBJ2-1	.	TRBV4-3
TGCGCCAGCAGCCAAGTTGTGACAGACTCCTACGAGCAGTACTTC	CASSQVVTDSYEQYF	once	TRBJ2-7	.	TRBV4-3
TGTGCCTGGAGTCGTTTGTCGTCCGATAGAAATGAGCAGTTCTTC	CAWSRLSSDRNEQFF	.	TRBJ2-1	.	TRBV30
TGTGCCAGCAGTTTACAGGGGCGAACTGAAGCTTTCTTT	CASSLQGRTEAFF	.	TRBJ1-1	.	TRBV12-3/TRBV12-4
TGCGCCAGCAGCACCGAAGACAGGGAAGGTGGCTACACCTTC	CASSTEDREGGYTF	.	TRBJ1-2	TRBD1	TRBV4-3
TGCAGCGTCTCCGGGACTAGCGGAAATTACGAGCAGTACTTC	CSVSGTSGNYEQYF	.	TRBJ2-7	TRBD2	TRBV29-1
TGTGCCAGCAGCCTCGGGACTCGGGGATACACCTTC	CASSLGTRGYTF	once	TRBJ1-2	.	TRBV9
TGTGCCAGCAGCCAAGATATAGGAGGCCCCTCTGGAAACACCATATATTTT	CASSQDIGGPSGNTIYF	.	TRBJ1-3	.	TRBV3-1/TRBV3-2
TGTGCCAGCAGTTTAGTCCCAGTGAACACTGAAGCTTTCTTT	CASSLVPVNTEAFF	.	TRBJ1-1	.	TRBV27
TGTGCCAGCAGTGCCACAGGGGTATCGCTAGGAAACACCATATATTTT	CASSATGVSLGNTIYF	.	TRBJ1-3	TRBD1	TRBV9
TGTGCCAGCAGCCCACGGACAGGGAACTATGGCTACACCTTC	CASSPRTGNYGYTF	few	TRBJ1-2	TRBD1	TRBV7-2
TGCGCCAGCAGCCACATCGGACAGGCGAGCACCTACGAGCAGTACTTC	CASSHIGQASTYEQYF	.	TRBJ2-7	TRBD1	TRBV4-3
TGTGCCAGCAGCGTAATCGGAGTAAATTCACCCCTCCACTTT	CASSVIGVNSPLHF	.	TRBJ1-6	.	TRBV9
TGTGCCAGCAGTTACGACAGGGGGCTTTACGAGCAGTACTTC	CASSYDRGLYEQYF	.	TRBJ2-7	TRBD1	TRBV6-5
TGTGCCAGTAGTTCCAGACAGGGGCTCGATGAAAAACTGTTTTTT	CASSSRQGLDEKLFF	.	TRBJ1-4	TRBD1	TRBV19
TGTGCCAGCAGCCTCTCTTTTGGACTTACCGACAATGAGCAGTTCTTC	CASSLSFGLTDNEQFF	once	TRBJ2-1	.	TRBV7-9
TGCAGCGTTGTGCCCGGACACGGGTCAGGAAACACCATATATTTT	CSVVPGHGSGNTIYF	.	TRBJ1-3	.	TRBV29-1
TGCGCCAGCAGTTGGACTAGCGGGATGGGCACAGATACGCAGTATTTT	CASSWTSGMGTDTQYF	once	TRBJ2-3	TRBD2	TRBV5-1
TGTGCCAGCAGCCCAACAGGGGGCGCGACCGGGGAGCTGTTTTTT	CASSPTGGATGELFF	few	TRBJ2-2	TRBD1	TRBV7-3
TGTGCCATCAGTGATCAGGGGACCCTTAATTCACCCCTCCACTTT	CAISDQGTLNSPLHF	.	TRBJ1-6	.	TRBV10-3
TGCAGCGTTGAAGCCCCAGGGTCGGGTGAAAAACTGTTTTTT	CSVEAPGSGEKLFF	.	TRBJ1-4	.	TRBV29-1